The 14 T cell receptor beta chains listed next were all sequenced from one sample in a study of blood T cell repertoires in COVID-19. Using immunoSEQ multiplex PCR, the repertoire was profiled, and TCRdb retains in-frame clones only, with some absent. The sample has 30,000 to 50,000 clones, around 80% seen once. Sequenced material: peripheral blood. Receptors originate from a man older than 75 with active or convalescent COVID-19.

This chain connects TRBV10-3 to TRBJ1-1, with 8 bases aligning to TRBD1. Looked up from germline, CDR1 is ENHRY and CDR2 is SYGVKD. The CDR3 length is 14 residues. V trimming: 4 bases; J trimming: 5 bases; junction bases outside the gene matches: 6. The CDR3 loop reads CAISAPDRETEAFF. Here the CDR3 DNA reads TGTGCCATCAGTGCACCGGACAGGGAAACTGAAGCTTTCTTT.

DNA for the CDR3: TGTGCCAGCAGCCAGGACGGCAGGGGTTCGGATGAAAAACTGTTTTTT. Residues: CASSQDGRGSDEKLFF. V gene TRBV4-2 combines with J gene TRBJ1-4; TRBD1 might be the D (6 bases). The CDR3 sequence is 16 residues long. The ends were cut back, 3 bases at V and 6 bases at J, with 17 bases in the middle. CDR1 and CDR2 (germline): LGHNA, YNFKEQ.

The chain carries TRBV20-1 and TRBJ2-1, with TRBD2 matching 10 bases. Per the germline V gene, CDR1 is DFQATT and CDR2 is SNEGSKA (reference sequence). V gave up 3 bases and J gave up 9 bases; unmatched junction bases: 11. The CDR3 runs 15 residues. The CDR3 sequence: CSASGTGLARLEQFF. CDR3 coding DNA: TGCAGTGCTAGTGGTACGGGACTAGCGCGTCTTGAGCAGTTCTTC.

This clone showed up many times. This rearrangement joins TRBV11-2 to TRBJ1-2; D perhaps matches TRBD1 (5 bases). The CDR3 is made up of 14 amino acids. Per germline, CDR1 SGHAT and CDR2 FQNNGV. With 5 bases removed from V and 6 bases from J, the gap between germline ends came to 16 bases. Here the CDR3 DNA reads TGTGCCAGCAGCCCTACCCCAGGGCTTGATGGCTACACCTTC. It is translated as CASSPTPGLDGYTF.

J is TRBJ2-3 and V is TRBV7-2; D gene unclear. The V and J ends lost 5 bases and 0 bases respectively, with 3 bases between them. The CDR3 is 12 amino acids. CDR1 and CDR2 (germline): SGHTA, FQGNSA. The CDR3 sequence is CASSVSTDTQYF. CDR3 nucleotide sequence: TGTGCCAGCAGCGTAAGCACAGATACGCAGTATTTT.

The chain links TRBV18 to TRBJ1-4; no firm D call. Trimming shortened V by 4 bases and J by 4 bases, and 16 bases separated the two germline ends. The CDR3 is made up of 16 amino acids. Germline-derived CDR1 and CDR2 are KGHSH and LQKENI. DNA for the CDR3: TGTGCCAGCTCACAAGTCCCGGGTCTTAATAATGAAAAACTGTTTTTT. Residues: CASSQVPGLNNEKLFF.

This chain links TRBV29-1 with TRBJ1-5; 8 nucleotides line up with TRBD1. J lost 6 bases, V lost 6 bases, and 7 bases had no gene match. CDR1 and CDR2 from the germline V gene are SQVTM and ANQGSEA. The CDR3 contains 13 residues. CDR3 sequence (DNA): TGCAGCGTGGGAGACAGGGGAGGTCAGCCCCAGCATTTT. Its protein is CSVGDRGGQPQHF.

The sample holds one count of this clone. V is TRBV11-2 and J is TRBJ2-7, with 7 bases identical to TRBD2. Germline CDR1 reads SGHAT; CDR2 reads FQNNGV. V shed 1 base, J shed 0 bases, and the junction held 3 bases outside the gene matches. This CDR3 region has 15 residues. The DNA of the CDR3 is TGTGCCAGCAGCTTAGTGGGGAGGGGCTCCTACGAGCAGTACTTC. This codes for CASSLVGRGSYEQYF.

CDR3 sequence reads: CASSLAGLGLGRSYNEQFF. The DNA of the CDR3 is TGTGCCAGCAGCTTGGCTGGACTGGGCCTTGGACGTTCCTACAATGAGCAGTTCTTC. The chain links TRBV7-9 to TRBJ2-1, with D possibly TRBD2 on 5 matching bases. CDR3 length: 19 residues. In germline, CDR1 is SEHNR, CDR2 FQNEAQ (reference sequence). Trimming removed 3 bases from V and 1 base from J, with 22 bases in between.

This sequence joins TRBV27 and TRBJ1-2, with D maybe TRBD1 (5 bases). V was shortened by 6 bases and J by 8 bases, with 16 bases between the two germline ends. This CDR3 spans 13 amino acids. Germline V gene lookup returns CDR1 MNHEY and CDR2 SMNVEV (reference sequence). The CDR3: CASSSAYQGGYTF. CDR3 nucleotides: TGTGCCAGCAGCAGTGCTTATCAGGGCGGCTACACCTTC.

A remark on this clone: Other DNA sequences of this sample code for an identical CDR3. The chain's CDR3 is CASSLGGNTIYF. CDR3 bases: TGTGCCAGCAGTCTAGGGGGCAACACCATATATTTT. The chain recombines TRBV12-3 or TRBV12-4 with TRBJ1-3; 7 bases map to TRBD1. The CDR3 sequence is 12 residues long. After removal of 5 bases from V and 7 bases from J, the junction contained 2 bases not matched to a gene.

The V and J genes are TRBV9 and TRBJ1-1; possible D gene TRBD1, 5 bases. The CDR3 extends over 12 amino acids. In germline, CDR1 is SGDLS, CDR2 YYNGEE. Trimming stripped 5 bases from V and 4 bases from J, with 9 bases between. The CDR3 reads CASSSQGTEAFF. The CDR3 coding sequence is TGTGCCAGCAGTTCCCAGGGCACTGAAGCTTTCTTT. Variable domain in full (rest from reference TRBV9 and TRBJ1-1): DSGVTQTPKHLITATGQRVTLRCSPRSGDLSVYWYQQSLDQGLQFLIQYYNGEERAKGNILERFSAQQFPDLHSELNLSSLELGDSALYFCASSSQGTEAFFGQGTRLTVV.

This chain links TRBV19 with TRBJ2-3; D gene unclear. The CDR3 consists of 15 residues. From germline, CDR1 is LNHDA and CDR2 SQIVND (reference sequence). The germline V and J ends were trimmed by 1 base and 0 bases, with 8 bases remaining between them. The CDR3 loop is CASSIGAASTDTQYF. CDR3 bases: TGTGCCAGTAGTATAGGGGCAGCTAGCACAGATACGCAGTATTTT.

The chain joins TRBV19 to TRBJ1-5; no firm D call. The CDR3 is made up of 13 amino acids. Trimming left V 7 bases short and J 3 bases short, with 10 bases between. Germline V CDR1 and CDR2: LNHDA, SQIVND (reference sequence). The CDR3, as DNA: TGTGCCAGTACCCCGGGGATCAATCAGCCCCAGCATTTT. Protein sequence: CASTPGINQPQHF.